This T cell receptor beta chain was identified in a study of T cell responses to AZD1222 COVID-19 vaccine. Sequencing was performed with immunoSEQ multiplex PCR; in TCRdb, only in-frame clones are kept and a portion is missing. The sample has around 89,000 clones; just over 85% are singletons. In regard to this clone: Its specificity is unknown.

Findings and caveats of the study: Females made up more of the donors, who were largely white British, and clonal diversity may have come out too low.

The specimen comprised peripheral blood, sampled on day 0 of AZD1222 vaccination. This receptor was identified in an adult in good health.

CDR3 region: CATSVTLRGGLTFGTDTQYF. CDR3 bases: TGTGCCACCAGTGTTACCCTACGGGGGGGCCTAACGTTCGGCACAGATACGCAGTATTTT. The J gene is TRBJ2-3, the V gene TRBV24-1, with TRBD2 identical over 8 bases. The V and J ends lost 5 bases and 1 base, in that order; junction bases with no gene match: 19. The CDR3 sequence is 20 residues long. Germline CDR1 and CDR2: KGHDR and SFDVKD.